This T cell receptor (beta chain) was sequenced for a study of OX40 agonist ivuxolimab in advanced cancers. V trimming: 2 bases; J trimming: 5 bases; junction bases outside the gene matches: 5. The CDR3 is made up of 16 amino acids. Germline CDR1 reads SGHRS; CDR2 reads YFSETQ. Generated by immunoSEQ multiplex PCR, the TCRdb table keeps only in-frame clones and is missing some. The profile shows tens of thousands of clones, approximately 89% of them singletons. The origin of this receptor is an adult with an advanced solid tumor such as melanoma, head and neck, liver or kidney cancer. The J gene is TRBJ1-4, the V gene TRBV5-1, with 11 nucleotides matching TRBD1. The specimen comprised CD4+ or CD8+ T cells sorted from blood, sampled in a trial of the OX40 agonist ivuxolimab. CDR3 residues: CASSFYGDRGNEKLFF. CDR3 coding DNA: TGCGCCAGCAGCTTCTACGGGGACAGGGGGAATGAAAAACTGTTTTTT.